The 2 T cell receptor beta chains in this list originate from one sample, sequenced in a study of breast tumors, draining lymph nodes, adjacent tissues. TCRdb called the multiplex PCR reads again in MiXCR, with one record for every CDR3 protein. This table holds approximately 280,000 distinct CDR3 sequences, more than 30% found once. The lymph nodes were axillary draining lymph nodes from breast cancer patients. Sequenced sample: axillary lymph node tissue. Source of these receptors: a female donor with breast cancer. Some clones in this sample may be carry-over from other donors' samples.

V and J are TRBV28 and TRBJ1-4; TRBD1 agrees at 9 bases. The CDR3 extends over 15 amino acids. V trimming: 6 bases; J trimming: 8 bases; junction bases outside the gene matches: 10. Germline V gene lookup returns CDR1 MDHEN and CDR2 SYDVKM. The CDR3 spells CASSRPGQGSEKLFF. The CDR3 DNA reads as TGTGCCAGCAGCAGACCGGGACAGGGTAGCGAAAAACTGTTTTTT.

Comments on this clonotype: This sequence may be a read error, since a much larger clone differs from it by one base. J is TRBJ2-7 and V is TRBV29-1; 10 positions agree with TRBD2. The germline CDR1 and CDR2 sequences are SQVTM and ANQGSEA. Losses at the gene ends were 6 bases for V and 4 bases for J; bases not matched to a gene: 12. The CDR3 spans 15 residues. This chain's CDR3 is CSVPKLAGIRYEQYF. CDR3 nucleotides: TGCAGCGTCCCTAAACTAGCGGGAATTAGGTACGAGCAGTACTTC.